This entry describes one T cell receptor beta chain. The antigen is unknown. V shed 6 bases and J 6 bases; nucleotides not matched to a gene: 9. The CDR3 loop spans 15 amino acids. The record originates from a study of human T cells and chemical hapten exposure. Study-wide background: Weekly scalp doses of diphenylcyclopropenone were given to patients during the roughly 23-week study. Recorded diagnoses among the mostly female patients were alopecia areata, totalis or universalis. Study-level points and caveats: DPC sensitization produced no change in TCRs with frequency above 1 in 1000.

TCRdb re-called the RACE reads through MiXCR, storing one row per CDR3 protein. This sample yields around 120,000 distinct CDR3 sequences, of which roughly 13% are seen a single time; around 0.99% belongs to the top ten. Described time point: patch test 1, 2 weeks after DPC sensitization. Treatment indicated: therapeutic diphenylcyclopropenone sensitization with weekly scalp DPC. The genes are TRBV12-3 or TRBV12-4 and TRBJ2-2; 8 bases are shared with TRBD1. The material sequenced was whole blood, taken in connection with sensitization to the hapten diphenylcyclopropenone (DPC). This clonotype was obtained from a man younger than 35 with alopecia areata. Some clones in this sample may be carry-over from other donors' samples. The CDR3: CASRPGQGIPGELFF. CDR3 nucleotides: TGTGCCAGCAGGCCCGGACAGGGAATTCCCGGGGAGCTGTTTTTT.